The text below deals with one T cell receptor (beta chain). Antigen unknown. This record comes from a study of memory CD8 T cells in hepatitis C reinfection. As for time point: late/post reinfection, 12 to 24 weeks after detection. TCR sequencing was done directly ex vivo on sorted cells, without expansion in vitro. Germline V gives CDR1 SEHNR, CDR2 FQNEAQ (reference sequence). The junction had 2 bases not matched to a gene; V was cut back by 1 base and J by 4 bases. This CDR3 is 14 amino acids long. Clones were read by immunoSEQ multiplex PCR, and TCRdb kept only the in-frame ones, dropping some. Among a few thousand clones listed, approximately 90% were seen once. Overall study findings and caveats: Five donors were too few for definitive public clonotype conclusions.

This chain uses TRBV7-9 with TRBJ2-5, with TRBD2 identical over 8 bases. Sequenced: naive CD8+ T cells sorted from blood. This TCR was recovered from a man between 45 and 60 years old with hepatitis C virus infection. CDR3: CASSLVAGSETQYF. As DNA, the CDR3 is TGTGCCAGCAGCTTAGTAGCGGGATCAGAGACCCAGTACTTC.